This T cell receptor beta chain was documented in a study of blood T cells in healthy people across ages. Next came a second PCR, run for about 6 to 11 cycles, which used a sample-barcoded 5' primer along with a J-beta primer mix. TCRdb analysed the 5' RACE reads with MiXCR anew, one entry per CDR3 protein. The data hold around 990,000 distinct CDR3 sequences, with approximately 26% observed a single time. The same specimen was also included in a second study, on T cells of mothers and their children. That publication notes: Six children and their three healthy Caucasian mothers were the donors. cDNA synthesis used all extracted RNA, 1.5 ug per 15 ul.

Material: blood. The sequence came from a girl aged 2-10 years in good health.

CDR3 sequence: CASSGPWGGGSNEQFF. CDR3 coding DNA: TGCGCCAGCAGTGGCCCGTGGGGGGGGGGAAGCAATGAGCAGTTCTTC. The chain employs TRBV10-2 and TRBJ2-1, with 7 bases identical to TRBD2. The CDR3 has 16 residues. The V segment lost 4 bases and the J segment 6 bases; nucleotides outside the gene matches: 12. The germline CDR1 and CDR2 sequences are WSHSY and SAAADI.